One sample yielded the 21 T cell receptor beta chains listed below, sequenced in a study of CD8 T cells in ankylosing spondylitis. One entry per CDR3 protein results from TCRdb running MiXCR on the 5' RACE reads. The repertoire includes fewer than 250,000 distinct CDR3 sequences, approximately 10% of them detected once, and 2.6% sits in the top ten. The sample comprised blood, either unsorted or a sorted T cell fraction (not recorded which). All receptors come from a male donor with ankylosing spondylitis or in good health (not recorded which).

The sample holds many counts of this clonotype. This chain connects TRBV30 to TRBJ2-5; maybe TRBD2 (5 bases). Germline V CDR1 and CDR2: GTSNPN, SVGIG (reference sequence). The length of the CDR3 is 12 residues. With 0 bases removed from V and 5 bases from J, the gap between germline ends came to 7 bases. The CDR3 nucleotides are TGTGCCTGGAGTGTTCAGCGGGAGACCCAGTACTTC. Protein: CAWSVQRETQYF.

This clonotype was counted at least ten times. This chain connects TRBV3-1 to TRBJ1-1; D remains unclear. The V gene's germline CDR1 is LGHDT and CDR2 YNNKEL (reference sequence). Trimming shortened V by 2 bases and J by 7 bases, and 8 bases separated the two germline ends. This CDR3 comprises 12 residues. The CDR3 nucleotides read TGTGCCAGCAGCCAATCCATAGGTGAAGCTTTCTTT. This encodes CASSQSIGEAFF.

The chain carries TRBV7-2 and TRBJ1-1; a possible D gene is TRBD1 (6 bases). In germline, CDR1 is SGHTA, CDR2 FQGNSA. V lost 5 bases to trimming and J lost 7 bases, with 20 bases between them. There are 15 residues in the CDR3. The DNA of the CDR3 is TGTGCCAGCAGCCTAGTGCCAGGTGGGGGCGGTGAAGCTTTCTTT. Its translation: CASSLVPGGGGEAFF.

At least ten counts were recorded for this clonotype. The V gene is TRBV27, the J gene TRBJ2-2; tentatively, D is TRBD1 (5 bases). With 5 bases removed from V and 7 bases from J, the gap between germline ends came to 11 bases. The germline gives CDR1 MNHEY, CDR2 SMNVEV (reference sequence). This CDR3 comprises 13 residues. DNA of the CDR3: TGTGCCAGCAGTGTTGAAAGGGGCGGGGAGCTGTTTTTT. Amino acid sequence: CASSVERGGELFF.

The sample holds many counts of this clonotype. The V and J genes are TRBV21-1 and TRBJ2-7. TRBV21-1 represents a pseudogene. The CDR3 consists of 15 residues. Here the CDR3 DNA reads TGTGCCAGCAGCAAAGTAAGGCCAGCCGACCACGAGCAGTACTTC. Its translation: CASSKVRPADHEQYF.

This clonotype was picked up many times. The chain combines TRBV4-1 with TRBJ1-2; 7 nucleotides line up with TRBD1. The CDR3 has 15 residues. Germline CDR1 is MGHRA and CDR2 is YSYEKL. V shed 1 base, J shed 4 bases, and the junction held 6 bases outside the gene matches. This chain's CDR3 is CASSQGVGTVYGYTF. The CDR3 DNA sequence: TGCGCCAGCAGCCAAGGGGTGGGGACAGTCTATGGCTACACCTTC.

J is TRBJ1-4 and V is TRBV18; no definite D call. Deletions cut 3 bases from V and 4 bases from J, with 18 bases between. The length of the CDR3 is 17 residues. CDR1 and CDR2 (germline): KGHSH, LQKENI. The CDR3, as DNA: TGTGCCAGCTCACCCGCCGGGCCCGGCCTTTATAATGAAAAACTGTTTTTT. The encoded protein is CASSPAGPGLYNEKLFF.

This rearrangement joins TRBV6-2 or TRBV6-3 to TRBJ2-7; 13 bases are shared with TRBD2. Germline CDR1 reads MNHEY; CDR2 reads SVGEGT. This CDR3 is built from 19 residues. J was trimmed by 0 bases and V by 4 bases; bases with no gene match: 12. CDR3 bases: TGTGCCAGCAGTTTCGGGACTAGCGGGACCCTACGCTTCTCCTACGAGCAGTACTTC. Translated: CASSFGTSGTLRFSYEQYF.

In regard to this clonotype: This may stem from a read error, because a much larger clone lies one nucleotide away. The chain recombines TRBV29-1 with TRBJ2-1, with 10 bases fitting TRBD1. Looked up from germline, CDR1 is SQVTM and CDR2 is ANQGSEA. The CDR3 length is 13 residues. The CDR3 nucleotides are TGCAGCGCTGGGGACAGGGGCAGGAATGGGCAGTTCTTC. Its translation is CSAGDRGRNGQFF.

This clonotype was seen at least ten times. The V gene is TRBV5-1, the J gene TRBJ2-1; 9 bases line up with TRBD2. CDR3 length equals 13 residues. The V segment lost 0 bases and the J segment 10 bases; nucleotides outside the gene matches: 2. CDR1 and CDR2 (germline): SGHRS, YFSETQ. The CDR3 sequence: CASSLGLAAEQFF. In DNA form, the CDR3 reads TGCGCCAGCAGCTTGGGACTAGCGGCGGAGCAGTTCTTC.

The V and J genes are TRBV27 and TRBJ2-1, with 8 nucleotides matching TRBD2. Germline CDR1 is MNHEY and CDR2 is SMNVEV (reference sequence). With 1 base clipped from V and 8 bases from J, the junction kept 7 bases outside the gene matches. CDR3 length: 15 residues. The CDR3 reads CASSLWGLGSDEQFF. CDR3 nucleotides: TGTGCCAGCAGTTTATGGGGACTAGGGTCCGATGAGCAGTTCTTC.

This clonotype has a handful of counts. The V gene is TRBV12-3 or TRBV12-4, the J gene TRBJ1-1; maybe TRBD1 (5 bases). The CDR3 spans 14 residues. Between the trimmed V and J ends, which lost 10 bases and 3 bases, there was a span of 18 bases. CDR3 nucleotide sequence: TGTGCCACCAAACCAGGGTGGGACGACACTGAAGCTTTCTTT. Amino acids: CATKPGWDDTEAFF.

This clonotype was picked up many times. V is TRBV29-1 and J is TRBJ1-1; D not certain. The CDR3 runs to 14 residues. Trimming left V 7 bases short and J 1 base short, with 16 bases between. Germline values: CDR1 SQVTM, CDR2 ANQGSEA. CDR3 amino acids: CSALGSPKNTEAFF. CDR3 coding DNA: TGCAGCGCTCTGGGAAGTCCAAAGAACACTGAAGCTTTCTTT.

The table lists this clonotype with many counts. One end of the junction does not line up with germline, which may come from a read error. Here the CDR3 reads CASSLIGQVDF. The CDR3 DNA reads as TGTGCCAGCAGCTTGATCGGTCAGGTAGACTTC. The V call is TRBV5-6, the J call TRBJ2-7; D not resolved. Germline CDR1 SGHDT, CDR2 YYEEEE. The CDR3 is 11 amino acids.

The rearrangement uses TRBV6-4 and TRBJ1-6; TRBD1 is a possible D gene (5 bases). Germline lookup yields CDR1 MRHNA and CDR2 SNTAGT. The CDR3 is 14 amino acids. The V end was cut by 8 bases, the J end by 3 bases, with 11 bases between. Here the CDR3 reads CASSGTDYNSPLHF. The CDR3 nucleotides read TGTGCCAGCTCCGGGACGGACTATAATTCACCCCTCCACTTT.

This clonotype was seen many times. This chain links TRBV29-1 with TRBJ1-1, with D perhaps matching TRBD1 (6 bases). V dropped 6 bases and J dropped 1 base, with 15 bases sitting between them. This CDR3 comprises 14 residues. Germline V lookup: CDR1 SQVTM, CDR2 ANQGSEA. In DNA, the CDR3 is TGCAGCGTGGGGAGGGGGGCAGCGAACACTGAAGCTTTCTTT. Its protein is CSVGRGAANTEAFF.

There are many counts of this clonotype. The V gene is TRBV7-9, the J gene TRBJ2-3; the match to TRBD2 covers 12 bases. Germline CDR1 SEHNR, CDR2 FQNEAQ (reference sequence). The V and J ends lost 3 bases and 0 bases, in that order; junction bases with no gene match: 4. This CDR3 spans 17 amino acids. The CDR3 DNA is TGTGCCAGCAGCTTGACTAGCGGGGGCCCTAGCACAGATACGCAGTATTTT. It translates to CASSLTSGGPSTDTQYF.

This clonotype was detected ten times or more. The gene calls are TRBV5-1 and TRBJ1-1; unclear D gene. V lost 1 base to trimming and J lost 6 bases, with 10 bases between them. CDR1 and CDR2 (germline): SGHRS, YFSETQ. This CDR3 has 13 amino acids. The CDR3 sequence: CASSLTGSAEAFF. CDR3 nucleotide sequence: TGCGCCAGCAGCTTGACTGGTAGCGCTGAAGCTTTCTTT. Full variable domain (rest looked up from reference TRBV5-1 and TRBJ1-1): KAGVTQTPRYLIKTRGQQVTLSCSPISGHRSVSWYQQTPGQGLQFLFEYFSETQRNKGNFPGRFSGRQFSNSRSEMNVSTLELGDSALYLCASSLTGSAEAFFGQGTRLTVV.

In its sample, this clonotype was seen many times. The chain links TRBV4-1 to TRBJ2-1; TRBD1 aligns across 8 bases. The trim removed 3 bases at V and 6 bases at J, leaving 1 base unmatched. Germline CDR1 is MGHRA and CDR2 is YSYEKL. The CDR3 covers 13 residues. The chain's CDR3 is CASSHDRGNEQFF. The CDR3 region has the DNA TGCGCCAGCAGCCATGACAGGGGCAATGAGCAGTTCTTC.

This clonotype was recorded at least ten times. V usage is TRBV3-1 and J usage is TRBJ1-2; 8 bases match TRBD1. Losses at the gene ends were 0 bases for V and 5 bases for J; bases not matched to a gene: 11. The CDR3 covers 17 residues. Germline CDR1 and CDR2: LGHDT and YNNKEL (reference sequence). The CDR3 loop is CASSQEVGPDREYGYTF. DNA for the CDR3: TGTGCCAGCAGCCAAGAAGTTGGACCGGACAGGGAGTATGGCTACACCTTC.

The chain carries TRBV2 and TRBJ1-2; 12 nucleotides align to TRBD1. The germline CDR1 and CDR2 sequences are SNHLY and FYNNEI. The CDR3 is 15 residues long. The ends lost 7 bases at V and 7 bases at J; junction bases unmatched: 10. The CDR3 spells CASTGTGGVRAGYTF. Written as DNA, the CDR3 is TGTGCCAGCACAGGGACAGGGGGCGTCCGGGCTGGCTACACCTTC.